This T cell receptor (beta chain) is drawn from a study of blood T cell repertoires in COVID-19. Across the study: Collection of acute and convalescent COVID-19 samples took place in the United States, Italy and Spain. T cells, B-cell-depleted T cells, or PBMCs provided the cDNA or gDNA that served as material.

During active infection, Seattle patients enrolled and were then monitored through disease. CDR3 length: 14 amino acids. As handled by the study authors: Quantification of nucleated cells was approximated via reference gene primer amplification. Sequenced by immunoSEQ multiplex PCR; TCRdb stores in-frame clones only, minus some. Clone size and V and J calls were adopted from that table, with D and trimming inferred from the DNA. The sample records about 49,000 clones, about 86% being singletons. This clone was counted a single time. The source is a woman aged 80 or over with COVID-19, enrolled during active disease. The chain couples TRBV21-1 to TRBJ1-2; the table's D gene call, TRBD1, was not cross checked with the DNA. TRBV21-1 corresponds to a pseudogene. Sequencing was done on a sample of peripheral blood. In DNA, the CDR3 is TGTGCCAGCAGCAAATTGACAGGGATCTATGGCTACACCTTC. Encoded protein: CASSKLTGIYGYTF.